A selection of T cell receptor beta chains follows, all from one sample in a study of OX40 agonist ivuxolimab in advanced cancers. Measured with immunoSEQ multiplex PCR; TCRdb has only the in-frame clones, and not every one. The sample lists tens of thousands of clones; about nine tenths were seen once. The material sequenced was CD4+ or CD8+ T cells sorted from blood, taken in a trial of the OX40 agonist ivuxolimab. The source of these receptors is an adult with an advanced solid tumor such as melanoma, head and neck, liver or kidney cancer. Both conserved end residues are part of each CDR3. A D gene is named only where the DNA matches it firmly. Clone size is not always given. Where it is, it says once, few, many or a class for expanded clones.

TRBJ1-6	TRBV10-3	-	-	CAIRGFNSPLHF	TGTGCCATCAGGGGCTTTAATTCACCCCTCCACTTT
TRBJ1-1	TRBV5-5	-	-	CASSQTTNTEAFF	TGTGCCAGCAGCCAGACCACGAACACTGAAGCTTTCTTT
TRBJ2-1	TRBV13	-	TRBD1	CASSSSATGGFNNEQFF	TGTGCCAGCAGCTCGAGCGCGACAGGGGGCTTCAACAATGAGCAGTTCTTC
TRBJ2-5	TRBV5-4	-	-	CASSLTLGQETQYF	TGTGCCAGCAGCTTGACCCTCGGACAAGAGACCCAGTACTTC
TRBJ1-5	TRBV19	-	-	CASSKGVNQPQHF	TGTGCCAGTAGCAAGGGGGTAAATCAGCCCCAGCATTTT
TRBJ2-4	TRBV2	-	TRBD2	CASSEEAGAINIQYF	TGTGCCAGCAGTGAAGAGGCGGGAGCAATAAACATTCAGTACTTC
TRBJ2-3	TRBV9	-	-	CASARGDTQYF	TGTGCCAGCGCCCGGGGAGATACGCAGTATTTT
TRBJ2-7	TRBV18	-	TRBD2	CASSTGTSGRGGYEQYF	TGTGCCAGCTCAACCGGGACTAGCGGGAGAGGGGGCTACGAGCAGTACTTC
TRBJ1-1	TRBV9	-	-	CASSVGVKNTEAFF	TGTGCCAGCAGCGTAGGTGTGAAGAACACTGAAGCTTTCTTT
TRBJ1-6	TRBV2	-	-	CASSENRRGFNSPLHF	TGTGCCAGCAGTGAAAATCGCAGGGGCTTTAATTCACCCCTCCACTTT
TRBJ1-2	TRBV2	-	TRBD1	CATKGAGTYGYTF	TGTGCCACCAAGGGGGCAGGGACATATGGCTACACCTTC
TRBJ2-1	TRBV5-4	-	TRBD2	CASSTSGTSAYNEQFF	TGTGCCAGCAGCACCTCCGGGACTAGCGCCTACAATGAGCAGTTCTTC
TRBJ1-6	TRBV7-2	-	-	CASSLSRAYNSPLHF	TGTGCCAGCAGCTTAAGCAGGGCCTATAATTCACCCCTCCACTTT
TRBJ2-4	TRBV15	-	-	CATSRVGAINIQYF	TGTGCCACCAGCAGAGTAGGGGCTATAAACATTCAGTACTTC
TRBJ2-1	TRBV4-1	once	-	CASSQDPGRANPYNEQFF	TGCGCCAGCAGCCAAGACCCCGGTAGGGCGAACCCATACAATGAGCAGTTCTTC
TRBJ2-2	TRBV5-1	-	-	CASSLGSGTGELFF	TGCGCCAGCAGCTTGGGGTCGGGGACCGGGGAGCTGTTTTTT
TRBJ2-7	TRBV4-2	-	TRBD1	CASSQPGQNYEQYF	TGTGCCAGCAGCCAACCGGGACAGAACTACGAGCAGTACTTC
TRBJ2-7	TRBV25-1	-	-	CASSSYMGVPSYEQYF	TGTGCCAGCAGTAGTTATATGGGGGTTCCCTCCTACGAGCAGTACTTC
TRBJ1-1	TRBV6-5	-	-	CASSYSSAGWNTEAFF	TGTGCCAGCAGTTACTCCTCCGCAGGGTGGAACACTGAAGCTTTCTTT
TRBJ1-4	TRBV29-1	-	-	CSVEDRGEKLFF	TGCAGCGTTGAAGATCGGGGGGAAAAACTGTTTTTT
TRBJ2-5	TRBV29-1	-	-	CSVDPEDTWETQYF	TGCAGCGTTGACCCAGAGGACACTTGGGAGACCCAGTACTTC
TRBJ2-7	TRBV2	-	-	CASSGRQGYEQYF	TGTGCCAGCAGTGGGCGGCAGGGCTACGAGCAGTACTTC
TRBJ1-5	TRBV29-1	once	-	CSVRSGGEQPQHF	TGCAGCGTTAGGAGCGGGGGCGAGCAGCCCCAGCATTTT
TRBJ2-7	TRBV27	-	TRBD2	CASSPAGTSPYEQYF	TGTGCCAGCAGCCCCGCGGGGACTAGCCCCTACGAGCAGTACTTC
TRBJ1-2	TRBV4-1	-	TRBD1	CASSQEGGPNRGQYGYTF	TGCGCCAGCAGCCAAGAAGGGGGGCCGAACAGGGGGCAGTATGGCTACACCTTC
TRBJ2-7	TRBV5-4	-	-	CASSPSRGGYEQYF	TGTGCCAGCAGCCCCTCCCGGGGAGGCTACGAGCAGTACTTC